These T cell receptor beta chains were read from a single sample in a study of CD8 T cells in Susac syndrome. One entry per CDR3 protein, called by TCRdb with MiXCR from the immunoSEQ multiplex PCR reads. This sample yields roughly 400,000 distinct CDR3 sequences, of which approximately 85% are seen a single time; roughly 0.1% belongs to the top ten. Sequenced material: CD8+ T cells from PBMCs. Receptors originate from a human donor with multiple sclerosis. The CDR3 runs from the conserved cysteine through the conserved F or W. Not all rows give a size; the values are once, few, many and, for expanded clones, a class.

size: once
V: TRBV5-5
J: TRBJ2-7
CDR3: CASSSPGRTVSEQYF

size: -
V: TRBV20-1
J: TRBJ2-7
CDR3: CSATTGTNNYEQYF

size: once
V: TRBV28
J: TRBJ2-2
CDR3: CASSLASSGGELFF

size: -
V: TRBV5-1
J: TRBJ2-3
CDR3: CASSGDRRDTDTQYF

size: -
V: TRBV5-4
J: TRBJ1-2
CDR3: CASSLGGGSVYTF

size: -
V: TRBV10-2
J: TRBJ1-1
CDR3: CASRLRDREDGTEAFF

size: once
V: TRBV10-3
J: TRBJ2-7
CDR3: CAISEQRSTYEQYF

size: -
V: TRBV30
J: TRBJ2-1
CDR3: CAWSYPGGAANNEQFF

size: -
V: TRBV19
J: TRBJ2-2
CDR3: CASSIALGNTGELFF

size: -
V: TRBV9
J: TRBJ2-5
CDR3: CASSVESGGRLLETQYF